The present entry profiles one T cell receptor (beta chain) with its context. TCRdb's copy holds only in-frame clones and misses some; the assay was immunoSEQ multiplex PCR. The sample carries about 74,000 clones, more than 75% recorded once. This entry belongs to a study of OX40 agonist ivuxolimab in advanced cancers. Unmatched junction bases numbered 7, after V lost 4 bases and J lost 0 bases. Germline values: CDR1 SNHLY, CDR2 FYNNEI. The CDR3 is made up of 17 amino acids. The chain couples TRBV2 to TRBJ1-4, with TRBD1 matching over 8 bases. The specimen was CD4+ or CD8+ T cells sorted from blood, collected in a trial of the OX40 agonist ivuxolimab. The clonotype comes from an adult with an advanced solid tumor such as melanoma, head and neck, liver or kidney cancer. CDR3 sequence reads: CASSAGQGHATNEKLFF. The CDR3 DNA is TGTGCCAGCAGTGCCGGACAGGGCCATGCAACTAATGAAAAACTGTTTTTT.